One and the same sample provided the 22 T cell receptor beta chains below, sequenced in a study of T cells in narcolepsy. Clones were sequenced by immunoSEQ multiplex PCR, and TCRdb holds only the in-frame ones, with some missing. This table holds about 30,000 clones, roughly 80% found once. Sequences were obtained from CD45RA- memory CD4+ T cells from PBMCs. The origin of the receptors is a human donor with narcolepsy.

The chain couples TRBV28 to TRBJ1-1, with 7 bases lining up with TRBD1. Germline-derived CDR1 and CDR2 are MDHEN and SYDVKM. This CDR3 is 15 amino acids long. V shed 6 bases, J shed 6 bases, and the junction held 13 bases outside the gene matches. For the CDR3, the DNA is TGTGCCAGCAGGCCCACAGGGGTGGTGAGAGCTGAAGCTTTCTTT. Residues: CASRPTGVVRAEAFF.

This rearrangement joins TRBV7-2 to TRBJ1-4; 7 bases align to TRBD1. Germline-derived CDR1 and CDR2 are SGHTA and FQGNSA. The ends lost 5 bases at V and 4 bases at J; junction bases unmatched: 7. The CDR3 loop spans 15 amino acids. The CDR3 protein is CASSPETGRNEKLFF. In DNA, the CDR3 is TGTGCCAGCAGCCCGGAGACAGGGCGTAATGAAAAACTGTTTTTT.

The gene calls are TRBV11-2 and TRBJ1-6, with no clear D. The V end was cut by 2 bases, the J end by 7 bases, with 12 bases between. CDR1 is SGHAT, CDR2 FQNNGV, per germline. The CDR3 consists of 15 residues. This CDR3 is CASSLHPGENSPLHF. The CDR3 nucleotides read TGTGCCAGCAGCTTACACCCGGGAGAAAATTCACCCCTCCACTTT.

This clone was recorded only once. The gene calls are TRBV4-2 and TRBJ1-1, with D tentatively TRBD1 (5 bases). In germline, CDR1 is LGHNA, CDR2 YNFKEQ. This CDR3 spans 13 amino acids. Trimming shortened V by 3 bases and J by 8 bases, and 13 bases separated the two germline ends. This chain's CDR3 is CASSHLGTAEAFF. As DNA, the CDR3 is TGTGCCAGCAGCCACCTTGGGACCGCAGAAGCTTTCTTT.

V is TRBV5-1 and J is TRBJ1-1, with 10 bases aligning to TRBD1. This CDR3 is 15 amino acids long. Germline trimming cut 3 bases from V and 7 bases from J; bases unmatched to any gene: 9. Germline CDR1 reads SGHRS; CDR2 reads YFSETQ. This chain's CDR3 is CASSSTGGAYIEAFF. The CDR3, as DNA: TGCGCCAGCAGCTCGACAGGGGGCGCCTATATTGAAGCTTTCTTT.

The chain is built from TRBV29-1 and TRBJ2-1; 11 nucleotides line up with TRBD2. The CDR3 contains 14 residues. Germline CDR1 reads SQVTM; CDR2 reads ANQGSEA. J was trimmed by 7 bases and V by 6 bases; bases with no gene match: 8. CDR3: CSVISGGATNEQFF. CDR3 in DNA: TGCAGCGTGATTAGCGGGGGGGCCACAAATGAGCAGTTCTTC.

The V call is TRBV15, the J call TRBJ2-1; D is perhaps TRBD1 or TRBD2 (7 bases each). The germline V and J ends were trimmed by 4 bases and 0 bases, with 13 bases remaining between them. The germline V gene encodes CDR1 LNHNV and CDR2 YYDKDF (reference sequence). CDR3 size: 16 residues. The CDR3 DNA reads TGTGCCACCAGCATCCAGGGGGGGAGCTCCTACAATGAGCAGTTCTTC. Its protein product is CATSIQGGSSYNEQFF.

This clone is termed medium-sized (0.01 to 0.1%). This chain connects TRBV5-4 to TRBJ1-6; 10 nucleotides align to TRBD1. Germline V lookup: CDR1 SGHNT, CDR2 YYREEE (reference sequence). With V trimmed by 4 bases and J by 4 bases, 8 bases remained unmatched. CDR3 length: 17 residues. CDR3 DNA: TGTGCCAGCAGCGATCGGGACAGGGGCTTGTATAATTCACCCCTCCACTTT. It specifies CASSDRDRGLYNSPLHF.

The rearrangement uses TRBV10-3 and TRBJ1-6; maybe TRBD1 (6 bases). In germline, CDR1 is ENHRY, CDR2 SYGVKD. Deletions cut 6 bases from V and 6 bases from J, with 9 bases between. This CDR3 region has 13 residues. The CDR3 region is CAIRGQRNSPLHF. The CDR3 bases are TGTGCCATCAGAGGACAGCGTAATTCACCCCTCCACTTT.

This chain uses TRBV5-1 with TRBJ2-3; no reliable D call. The germline V gene encodes CDR1 SGHRS and CDR2 YFSETQ. Trimming stripped 0 bases from V and 4 bases from J, with 9 bases between. The CDR3 length is 14 residues. This chain's CDR3 is CASSLGGRADTQYF. DNA for the CDR3: TGCGCCAGCAGCTTGGGCGGTCGGGCAGATACGCAGTATTTT.

This chain connects TRBV5-1 to TRBJ1-2; D remains ambiguous. CDR3 length: 16 residues. Looked up from germline, CDR1 is SGHRS and CDR2 is YFSETQ. V was cut by 0 bases and J by 6 bases, with 18 bases left in between. The CDR3 protein is CASSLAGVAPGHGYTF. The CDR3 coding sequence is TGCGCCAGCAGCTTGGCCGGTGTGGCTCCAGGACATGGCTACACCTTC.

The chain combines TRBV19 with TRBJ2-3, with 8 bases lining up with TRBD1. V lost 8 bases, J lost 3 bases, and 10 bases stayed unmatched. Germline loops: CDR1 LNHDA, CDR2 SQIVND (reference sequence). The CDR3 extends over 15 amino acids. DNA of the CDR3: TGTGCCAGTCGACCCAGGGGGCAAAGAACAGATACGCAGTATTTT. Translated, it gives CASRPRGQRTDTQYF.

This chain connects TRBV30 to TRBJ1-5; the D gene is possibly TRBD1 (5 bases). The CDR3 runs 15 residues. Germline V gives CDR1 GTSNPN, CDR2 SVGIG (reference sequence). V lost 0 bases and J 5 bases, leaving 14 bases between the germline ends. CDR3 amino acids: CAWSVGGGAYQPQHF. The CDR3 DNA sequence: TGTGCCTGGAGTGTCGGAGGAGGGGCTTATCAGCCCCAGCATTTT. The full variable domain, in which reference TRBV30 and TRBJ1-5 provide the parts outside the CDR3, is SQTIHQWPATLVQPVGSPLSLECTVEGTSNPNLYWYRQAAGRGLQLLFYSVGIGQISSEVPQNLSASRPQDRQFILSSKKLLLSDSGFYLCAWSVGGGAYQPQHFGDGTRLSIL.

The chain's CDR3 is CASSRQGFLAQHF. CDR3 coding DNA: TGTGCCAGCAGCAGACAGGGGTTTTTGGCCCAGCATTTT. The J gene is TRBJ1-5, the V gene TRBV5-4; 8 bases fit TRBD1. The CDR3 is made up of 13 amino acids. The J segment lost 11 bases and the V segment lost 4 bases, leaving 8 bases of the junction unmatched. CDR1 and CDR2 from the germline V gene are SGHNT and YYREEE (reference sequence).

This rearrangement joins TRBV5-4 to TRBJ2-1; D not certain. The CDR3 has 16 residues. Trimming removed 4 bases from V and 3 bases from J, with 17 bases in between. Germline V gene data show CDR1 as SGHNT and CDR2 as YYREEE (reference sequence). This CDR3 is CASSPRSTMNYNEQFF. The CDR3 nucleotides are TGTGCCAGCAGCCCAAGGTCGACCATGAACTACAATGAGCAGTTCTTC. The full variable domain, in which reference TRBV5-4 and TRBJ2-1 provide the parts outside the CDR3, is ETGVTQSPTHLIKTRGQQVTLRCSSQSGHNTVSWYQQALGQGPQFIFQYYREEENGRGNFPPRFSGLQFPNYSSELNVNALELDDSALYLCASSPRSTMNYNEQFFGPGTRLTVL.

The CDR3 reads CASGLVRGLALNTDTQYF. The CDR3 DNA sequence: TGTGCTAGTGGTTTGGTACGGGGACTAGCGCTTAACACAGATACGCAGTATTTT. The rearrangement links TRBV12-5 to TRBJ2-3; 10 bases are a match to TRBD2. Germline CDR1 LGHNT, CDR2 FRNRAP. CDR3 size: 18 residues. V dropped 0 bases and J dropped 2; count of bases not matched to a gene: 8.

This chain joins TRBV6-1 and TRBJ2-7, with TRBD1 as a possible D gene (5 bases). Between the trimmed V and J ends, which lost 5 bases and 0 bases, there was a span of 8 bases. This CDR3 contains 13 residues. Germline V gene sequence: CDR1 MNHNS, CDR2 SASEGT. Written as DNA, the CDR3 is TGTGCCAGCAGTCGCAGGGTCTCCTACGAGCAGTACTTC. The encoded protein is CASSRRVSYEQYF.

J is TRBJ2-7 and V is TRBV19; 12 bases agree with TRBD2. Trimming cost V 3 bases and J 1 base; bases outside gene matches: 4. The CDR3 totals 16 residues. CDR1 and CDR2 (germline): LNHDA, SQIVND (reference sequence). In DNA, the CDR3 is TGTGCCAGTAGTATGGGACTAGCGGGCTGGTCCTACGAGCAGTACTTC. Translating it yields CASSMGLAGWSYEQYF.

This chain connects TRBV11-2 to TRBJ2-2, with 10 bases that match TRBD1. The CDR3 has 16 residues. The germline CDR1 and CDR2 sequences are SGHAT and FQNNGV. V shed 3 bases, J shed 6 bases, and the junction held 7 bases outside the gene matches. The CDR3 region has the DNA TGTGCCAGCAGCTTGACAGGGGGCGCTGGATCCGGGGAGCTGTTTTTT. Translating gives CASSLTGGAGSGELFF.

The chain carries TRBV27 and TRBJ2-3, with D possibly being TRBD2 (5 bases). V was pared by 8 bases and J by 6 bases, with 12 bases between. This CDR3 spans 12 amino acids. Germline CDR1 reads MNHEY; CDR2 reads SMNVEV (reference sequence). CDR3 coding DNA: TGTGCCAGCCGCGGAGGTCAGGATACGCAGTATTTT. Its protein product is CASRGGQDTQYF.

Concerning this clone: The junction shows a germline mismatch at one end, possibly a read error. This chain links TRBV7-2 with TRBJ1-2; the match to TRBD1 covers 7 bases. CDR1 is SGHTA, CDR2 FQGNSA, per germline. CDR3 length: 10 amino acids. The CDR3 protein is CASSSEGAAF. The CDR3 DNA reads as TGTGCCAGCAGCTCCGAGGGGGCCGCCTTC.

The chain carries TRBV30 and TRBJ1-1; 7 nucleotides align to TRBD1. Germline values: CDR1 GTSNPN, CDR2 SVGIG (reference sequence). V shed 2 bases, J shed 0 bases, and the junction held 3 bases outside the gene matches. The CDR3 runs to 14 residues. Written as DNA, the CDR3 is TGTGCCTGGAGTCCAGGGGGAATGAACACTGAAGCTTTCTTT. It specifies CAWSPGGMNTEAFF.